These 26 T cell receptor beta chains were all obtained from the same sample, sequenced in a study of blood T cell repertoires in COVID-19. Data came from immunoSEQ multiplex PCR; TCRdb stores just in-frame clones and leaves some out. The repertoire holds more than 95,000 clones, with roughly nine tenths as singletons. The source material was peripheral blood. The source of these receptors is a human donor in a cohort sampled during active COVID-19.

The chain employs TRBV6-1 and TRBJ2-7; D may be TRBD2 (5 bases). This CDR3 contains 13 residues. The germline gives CDR1 MNHNS, CDR2 SASEGT. V was pared by 1 base and J by 7 bases, with 11 bases between. The CDR3 spells CASSEGPAAEQYF. Written as DNA, the CDR3 is TGTGCCAGCAGTGAAGGTCCAGCGGCGGAGCAGTACTTC.

The chain couples TRBV3-1 (or the pseudogene TRBV3-2) to TRBJ2-3; D gene unclear. CDR1 is LGHDT and CDR2 is YNNKEL in the germline V gene (reference sequence). The CDR3 is made up of 12 amino acids. V lost 1 base to trimming and J lost 8 bases, with 7 bases between them. The CDR3 nucleotides are TGTGCCAGCAGCCAAGCAAGTAGTACGCAGTATTTT. Translation gives CASSQASSTQYF.

The chain uses TRBV28 and TRBJ2-1; 9 bases align to TRBD2. Unmatched junction bases numbered 14, after V lost 3 bases and J lost 8 bases. In germline, CDR1 is MDHEN, CDR2 SYDVKM. The CDR3 is 17 residues long. The CDR3 spells CASSLVSGSRRGDEQFF. CDR3 nucleotides: TGTGCCAGCAGTTTGGTTAGCGGGAGCAGAAGGGGAGATGAGCAGTTCTTC.

The V call is TRBV7-9, the J call TRBJ2-3; tentatively, D is TRBD2 (6 bases). This CDR3 is built from 16 residues. Germline CDR1 reads SEHNR; CDR2 reads FQNEAQ (reference sequence). Trimming stripped 1 base from V and 6 bases from J, with 17 bases between. The CDR3 bases are TGTGCCAGCAGCTTAGGGAGGGGCGCCTTCGTGGATACGCAGTATTTT. Its protein product is CASSLGRGAFVDTQYF.

The chain links TRBV7-2 to TRBJ2-3; 9 nucleotides line up with TRBD2. The CDR3 runs 14 residues. CDR1 and CDR2 from the germline V gene are SGHTA and FQGNSA. The V and J ends lost 5 bases and 5 bases, in that order; junction bases with no gene match: 5. The CDR3 region is CASSVLAGLDTQYF. The CDR3, as DNA: TGTGCCAGCAGCGTCCTAGCGGGGTTAGATACGCAGTATTTT. Full variable domain (outside the CDR3, taken from reference TRBV7-2 and TRBJ2-3): GAGVSQSPSNKVTEKGKDVELRCDPISGHTALYWYRQSLGQGLEFLIYFQGNSAPDKSGLPSDRFSAERTGGSVSTLTIQRTQQEDSAVYLCASSVLAGLDTQYFGPGTRLTVL.

The V gene is TRBV6-5, the J gene TRBJ2-7; tentatively, D is TRBD1 (6 bases). This CDR3 has 14 residues. The germline V gene encodes CDR1 MNHEY and CDR2 SVGAGI. V was clipped by 4 bases and J by 3 bases, with 13 bases between them. The CDR3 region has the DNA TGTGCCAGCAGTTTCAGACAGGCCGACTACGAGCAGTACTTC. Its protein product is CASSFRQADYEQYF.

This chain joins TRBV9 and TRBJ2-1; 12 nucleotides agree with TRBD2. J gave up 7 bases and V 3 bases, and 11 bases lay outside the gene matches. The CDR3 extends over 17 amino acids. Germline CDR1 is SGDLS and CDR2 is YYNGEE. The CDR3 nucleotides are TGTGCCAGCAGCGCCATTACTCCGGGACTAGCGGGTAATGAGCAGTTCTTC. Amino acids: CASSAITPGLAGNEQFF. The variable domain in full, with the rest retrieved from reference TRBV9 and TRBJ2-1, is DSGVTQTPKHLITATGQRVTLRCSPRSGDLSVYWYQQSLDQGLQFLIQYYNGEERAKGNILERFSAQQFPDLHSELNLSSLELGDSALYFCASSAITPGLAGNEQFFGPGTRLTVL.

The rearrangement uses TRBV4-1 and TRBJ1-6, with TRBD1 matching over 9 bases. The CDR3 spans 17 residues. V lost 2 bases, J lost 8 bases, and 10 bases stayed unmatched. CDR1 is MGHRA and CDR2 is YSYEKL in the germline V gene. CDR3 protein: CASSQLPRTGEDSPLHF. CDR3 DNA sequence: TGCGCCAGCAGCCAACTCCCGAGGACAGGGGAGGATTCACCCCTCCACTTT.

The chain couples TRBV5-1 to TRBJ2-5; D ambiguous. With 0 bases removed from V and 1 base from J, the gap between germline ends came to 7 bases. Germline lookup yields CDR1 SGHRS and CDR2 YFSETQ. The CDR3 has 14 residues. CDR3 loop: CASSLVGSQETQYF. The CDR3 DNA reads as TGCGCCAGCAGCTTGGTGGGCAGCCAAGAGACCCAGTACTTC.

The rearrangement uses TRBV2 and TRBJ2-1; D might be TRBD2 (6 bases). Trimming cost V 3 bases and J 5 bases, with 11 bases left between them. This CDR3 contains 14 residues. Germline V gene lookup returns CDR1 SNHLY and CDR2 FYNNEI. This chain's CDR3 is CASSDWTKDNEQFF. In DNA form, the CDR3 reads TGTGCCAGCAGTGACTGGACTAAGGACAATGAGCAGTTCTTC.

CDR3 region: CATSPMGEGYNEQFF. The CDR3 DNA is TGTGCCACCAGCCCTATGGGAGAGGGCTACAATGAGCAGTTCTTC. The chain carries TRBV15 and TRBJ2-1; possibly TRBD2 for D (5 bases). The V end lost 5 bases, the J end lost 3 bases, and 14 bases lay between the germline ends. The CDR3 has 15 amino acids. In germline, CDR1 is LNHNV, CDR2 YYDKDF (reference sequence).

CDR3 sequence reads: CASSIGLAPIGELFF. DNA for the CDR3: TGTGCCAGCAGCATCGGACTAGCCCCCATCGGGGAGCTGTTTTTT. The chain uses TRBV11-3 and TRBJ2-2, with TRBD2 identical over 8 bases. CDR1 SGHNT and CDR2 YENEEA come from the germline V gene. Trimming at V came to 5 bases and at J to 7 bases, leaving 9 bases not matched to a gene. This CDR3 contains 15 residues.

This sequence joins TRBV10-3 and TRBJ2-7; 9 bases map to TRBD2. The CDR3 is 15 amino acids. CDR1 ENHRY and CDR2 SYGVKD come from the germline V gene. J was trimmed by 6 bases and V by 4 bases; bases with no gene match: 10. The CDR3 sequence: CAISALERGVVEQYF. The CDR3 DNA sequence: TGTGCCATCAGTGCGCTTGAGCGGGGGGTAGTCGAGCAGTACTTC.

V and J are TRBV28 and TRBJ1-2; 7 bases are shared with TRBD1. Germline values: CDR1 MDHEN, CDR2 SYDVKM. The CDR3 spans 17 residues. The V gene end was trimmed by 8 bases and the J gene end by 2 bases; junction bases not matched to a gene: 17. The CDR3 spells CASLPHTGAEKNYGYTF. The CDR3 nucleotides are TGTGCCAGCCTACCTCATACAGGGGCCGAGAAGAACTATGGCTACACCTTC.

This chain joins TRBV19 and TRBJ2-3, with D tentatively TRBD1 (6 bases). The CDR3 covers 15 residues. V was cut by 2 bases and J by 2 bases, with 11 bases left in between. Germline V gene sequence: CDR1 LNHDA, CDR2 SQIVND (reference sequence). The CDR3, as DNA: TGTGCCAGTAGTATATCAGGGGTTTACACAGATACGCAGTATTTT. Protein: CASSISGVYTDTQYF. Looking up the rest from reference TRBV19 and TRBJ2-3 gives the full variable domain: DGGITQSPKYLFRKEGQNVTLSCEQNLNHDAMYWYRQDPGQGLRLIYYSQIVNDFQKGDIAEGYSVSREKKESFPLTVTSAQKNPTAFYLCASSISGVYTDTQYFGPGTRLTVL.

This chain's CDR3 is CASSPDYEQYF. The CDR3 coding sequence is TGTGCCAGCAGTCCAGATTACGAGCAGTACTTC. The chain is built from TRBV25-1 and TRBJ2-7; D not resolved. Trimming took off 5 bases at V and 4 bases at J, with 6 bases between the two ends. There are 11 residues in the CDR3. CDR1 and CDR2 (germline): MGHDK, SYGVNS.

The V gene is TRBV7-2, the J gene TRBJ2-7; 8 nucleotides line up with TRBD2. The CDR3 is 16 amino acids. V lost 5 bases, J lost 4 bases, and 13 bases stayed unmatched. Germline CDR1 reads SGHTA; CDR2 reads FQGNSA. In DNA form, the CDR3 reads TGTGCCAGCAGCGTATCAGGGGAAGCGGGAGCGTACGAGCAGTACTTC. This gives the protein CASSVSGEAGAYEQYF.

This clone was detected only once. The genes are TRBV5-4 and TRBJ2-2; weak D call: TRBD2 (6 bases). CDR1 is SGHNT, CDR2 YYREEE, per germline (reference sequence). V lost 7 bases to trimming and J lost 0 bases, with 13 bases between them. This CDR3 contains 15 residues. DNA for the CDR3: TGTGCCAGCGCTCGGGAGCAGTCGAACACCGGGGAGCTGTTTTTT. Its protein product is CASAREQSNTGELFF.

The genes are TRBV5-1 and TRBJ2-2; no reliable D call. The CDR3 contains 13 residues. Germline CDR1 reads SGHRS; CDR2 reads YFSETQ. V dropped 0 bases and J dropped 3 bases, with 3 bases sitting between them. Written as DNA, the CDR3 is TGCGCCAGCAGCTTGGACTACACCGGGGAGCTGTTTTTT. As protein: CASSLDYTGELFF. Looking up the rest from reference TRBV5-1 and TRBJ2-2 gives the full variable domain: KAGVTQTPRYLIKTRGQQVTLSCSPISGHRSVSWYQQTPGQGLQFLFEYFSETQRNKGNFPGRFSGRQFSNSRSEMNVSTLELGDSALYLCASSLDYTGELFFGEGSRLTVL.

The gene calls are TRBV18 and TRBJ2-7, with 7 bases fitting TRBD2. Germline values: CDR1 KGHSH, CDR2 LQKENI. Trimming at V came to 2 bases and at J to 6 bases, leaving 7 bases not matched to a gene. The CDR3 contains 14 residues. This CDR3 reads CASSPSGGVREQYF. In DNA form, the CDR3 reads TGTGCCAGCTCACCATCGGGGGGAGTGCGCGAGCAGTACTTC.

This clone was seen just once. The chain employs TRBV5-5 and TRBJ1-6; 9 positions match TRBD1. Germline CDR1 reads SGHKS; CDR2 reads YYEKEE (reference sequence). J gave up 13 bases and V 7 bases, and 6 bases lay outside the gene matches. This CDR3 comprises 12 residues. For the CDR3, the DNA is TGTGCCAGCCGGGACAGGGCTTCCCCCCTCCACTTT. Translating it yields CASRDRASPLHF.

This clone was picked up one time. The rearrangement joins TRBV15 to TRBJ2-5; TRBD2 is a possible D gene (5 bases). This CDR3 comprises 16 residues. Between the trimmed V and J ends, which lost 0 bases and 3 bases, there was a span of 14 bases. Germline CDR1 and CDR2: LNHNV and YYDKDF (reference sequence). The DNA for the CDR3 is TGTGCCACCAGCAGAGATAAAGGGTGGGGAGAAGAGACCCAGTACTTC. Amino acids: CATSRDKGWGEETQYF.

The J gene is TRBJ1-5, the V gene TRBV6-1, with TRBD1 as a possible D gene (5 bases). Germline CDR1 reads MNHNS; CDR2 reads SASEGT. This CDR3 has 14 residues. Trimming shortened V by 0 bases and J by 11 bases, and 14 bases separated the two germline ends. The CDR3 DNA reads TGTGCCAGCAGTGAAGCGCGCGGTTGGGGCTCCCAGCATTTT. This encodes CASSEARGWGSQHF.

The chain couples TRBV5-6 to TRBJ2-2, with D unresolved. CDR1 is SGHDT and CDR2 is YYEEEE in the germline V gene. The CDR3 loop spans 17 amino acids. The V and J ends lost 0 bases and 4 bases respectively, with 16 bases between them. CDR3 protein: CASSLDPLFTGTGELFF. The CDR3, as DNA: TGTGCCAGCAGCTTGGACCCACTGTTTACGGGCACCGGGGAGCTGTTTTTT.

The chain links TRBV5-1 to TRBJ2-2, with D maybe TRBD1 (6 bases). Germline V gives CDR1 SGHRS, CDR2 YFSETQ. Trimming stripped 7 bases from V and 8 bases from J, with 18 bases between. The CDR3 covers 14 residues. This CDR3 reads CASQPGTQGGELFF. Written as DNA, the CDR3 is TGCGCCAGCCAACCCGGGACGCAGGGGGGGGAGCTGTTTTTT.

The rearrangement links TRBV4-1 to TRBJ1-1; perhaps TRBD1 as D (5 bases). With 6 bases removed from V and 2 bases from J, the gap between germline ends came to 10 bases. The germline V gene encodes CDR1 MGHRA and CDR2 YSYEKL. The CDR3 totals 13 residues. The CDR3 nucleotides are TGCGCCAGCAGTCCCAGGGTAAACACTGAAGCTTTCTTT. This translates into CASSPRVNTEAFF.